A single sample is the source of the 5 T cell receptor beta chains below, sequenced in a study of blood T cells in healthy people across ages (dated by TCRdb to the mid-2010s). Libraries were made using 5' RACE. The sequencer was an Illumina HiSeq 2500. The second PCR ran for roughly 7 to 11 cycles and used a J-beta primer mix along with a sample-barcoded 5' primer. Using fastp trimming at Q25 and MiXCR clonotype assembly, TCRdb reanalyzed the public sequencing data and kept in-frame beta chains. Records with the same CDR3 protein are collapsed into one entry carrying the most frequent genes and DNA. The sample contains hundreds of thousands of distinct CDR3 sequences, about a third of them found a single time. The ten largest clones represent approximately 15% of the sample. The sequenced material came from blood. The receptors here all came from a woman older than 75 in good health. Donor details come from another sample of the same person, matched by shared clones.

This clonotype was picked up many times. The V call is TRBV25-1, the J call TRBJ2-7, with a tentative D call TRBD1 (5 bases). Trimming took 7 bases from V and 3 from J, leaving 7 bases between them. This CDR3 region has 11 residues. Germline values: CDR1 MGHDK, CDR2 SYGVNS. The CDR3 spells CASTTGYEQYF. CDR3 nucleotide sequence: TGTGCCAGCACAACAGGCTACGAGCAGTACTTC.

The chain couples TRBV27 to TRBJ1-5; D is unclear. The CDR3 has 14 amino acids. The V gene's germline CDR1 is MNHEY and CDR2 SMNVEV (reference sequence). V was cut by 4 bases and J by 4 bases, with 11 bases left in between. CDR3 sequence: CASSWEGSNQPQHF. The DNA for the CDR3 is TGTGCCAGCAGTTGGGAGGGTTCGAATCAGCCCCAGCATTTT.

This clonotype showed up just a few times. The genes are TRBV6-1 and TRBJ1-5; D gene unclear. Trimming cost V 7 bases and J 0 bases, with 22 bases left between them. Germline-derived CDR1 and CDR2 are MNHNS and SASEGT. The CDR3 covers 18 residues. This chain's CDR3 is CASNPHFSLTYSNQPQHF. The CDR3 DNA reads as TGTGCCAGCAACCCACATTTCTCCCTAACGTATAGCAATCAGCCCCAGCATTTT.

To note about this clonotype: At one end the junction does not follow the germline gene, possibly because of a read error. This chain joins TRBV2 and TRBJ2-5; 8 bases agree with TRBD2. This CDR3 spans 16 amino acids. Germline assignment: CDR1 SNHLY and CDR2 FYNNEI. The CDR3 region is CASSAPAGGRKETRYF. The CDR3 DNA follows: TGTGCCAGCAGTGCCCCGGCGGGGGGAAGAAAAGAGACCCGGTACTTC. The whole variable domain, remainder taken from reference TRBV2 and TRBJ2-5, is EPEVTQTPSHQVTQMGQEVILRCVPISNHLYFYWYRQILGQKVEFLVSFYNNEISEKSEIFDDQFSVERPDGSNFTLKIRSTKLEDSAMYFCASSAPAGGRKETRYFGPGTRLLVL.

This clonotype was picked up many times. This sequence joins TRBV20-1 and TRBJ2-3, with TRBD2 matching 7 bases. Germline loops: CDR1 DFQATT, CDR2 SNEGSKA (reference sequence). Trimming at V came to 3 bases and at J to 2 bases, leaving 11 bases not matched to a gene. CDR3 length equals 16 residues. CDR3 DNA: TGCAGTGCTAGCCCCATCCTCGCGGGGGACACAGATACGCAGTATTTT. Translating it yields CSASPILAGDTDTQYF.